This T cell receptor (beta chain) was observed in a study of cytomegalovirus exposure and HLA in healthy donors. Only in-frame clones appear in the TCRdb table, and some are missing; sequencing was by immunoSEQ multiplex PCR. The sample lists about 170,000 clones, 85% to 90% occurring once. V was cut by 0 bases and J by 1 base, with 9 bases left in between. The CDR3 contains 16 residues. Germline assignment: CDR1 LGHNA and CDR2 YSLEER. This chain joins TRBV4-3 and TRBJ1-4; D not certain. The sequenced sample consisted of PBMCs. This TCR came from a woman aged 25 to 45 in good health and CMV-seronegative. The CDR3 DNA reads TGCGCCAGCAGCCAAGATTATGGCGTAACTAATGAAAAACTGTTTTTT. Encoded protein: CASSQDYGVTNEKLFF.